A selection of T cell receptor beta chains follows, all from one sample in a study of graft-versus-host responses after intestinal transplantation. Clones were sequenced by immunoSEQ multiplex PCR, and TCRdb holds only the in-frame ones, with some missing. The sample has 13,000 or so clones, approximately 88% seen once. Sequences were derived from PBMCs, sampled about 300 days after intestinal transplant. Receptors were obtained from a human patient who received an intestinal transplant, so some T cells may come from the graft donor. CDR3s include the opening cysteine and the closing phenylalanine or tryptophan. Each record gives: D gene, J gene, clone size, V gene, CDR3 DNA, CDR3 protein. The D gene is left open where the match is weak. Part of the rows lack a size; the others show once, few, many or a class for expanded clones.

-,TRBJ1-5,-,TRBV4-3,TGCGCCAGCAGCCAAGATGCAGGGTTGAATCAGCCCCAGCATTTT,CASSQDAGLNQPQHF
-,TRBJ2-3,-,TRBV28,TGTGCCAGCAGTTTGGTAGCCCTGTCAGATACGCAGTATTTT,CASSLVALSDTQYF
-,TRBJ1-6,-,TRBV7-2,TGTGCCAGCAGCTTCGTAGGGCCCAATTCACCCCTCCACTTT,CASSFVGPNSPLHF
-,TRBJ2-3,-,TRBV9,TGTGCCAGCAGCGTAGTAGGGGAAGGAACAGATACGCAGTATTTT,CASSVVGEGTDTQYF
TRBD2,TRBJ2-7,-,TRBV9,TGTGCCAGCAGCGCGCCCTCGGGGGGTAACGAGCAGTACTTC,CASSAPSGGNEQYF
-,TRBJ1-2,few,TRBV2,TGTGCCAGCAGAGCCCCCAGTGGGACGCATGGCTACACCTTC,CASRAPSGTHGYTF
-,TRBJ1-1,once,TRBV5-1,TGCGCCAGCAGCTCCTACAGGGCGAACACTGAAGCTTTCTTT,CASSSYRANTEAFF
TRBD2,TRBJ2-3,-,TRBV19,TGTGCCAGTAGTATAGGGACTAGCGGGAGACTCGCAGATACGCAGTATTTT,CASSIGTSGRLADTQYF
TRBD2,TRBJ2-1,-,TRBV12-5,TGTGCTAGTGGTTTGGTACGAGAGACTAGCGGGAGCAATGAGCAGTTCTTC,CASGLVRETSGSNEQFF
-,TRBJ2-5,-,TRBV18,TGTGCCAGCTCACCAACGACTAGGTTGGGGGAGACCCAGTACTTC,CASSPTTRLGETQYF
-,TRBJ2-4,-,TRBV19,TGTGCCAGTAGTATAGATATTGACGGGAACGCCAAAAACATTCAGTACTTC,CASSIDIDGNAKNIQYF
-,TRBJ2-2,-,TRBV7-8,TGTGCCAGCAGCCCAGGGGCTAGCCGGACCGGGGAGCTGTTTTTT,CASSPGASRTGELFF
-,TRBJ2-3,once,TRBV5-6,TGTGCCAGCAGCTTGTCGGGGCCAGATACGCAGTATTTT,CASSLSGPDTQYF
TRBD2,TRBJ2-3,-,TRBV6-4,TGTGCCAGCAGTGACTCGACTAGCGGGAACACAGATACGCAGTATTTT,CASSDSTSGNTDTQYF
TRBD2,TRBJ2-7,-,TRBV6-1,TGTGCCAGCAGTGAGGTAGCGGGAGCGAGTGAGCAGTACTTC,CASSEVAGASEQYF
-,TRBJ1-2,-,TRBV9,TGTGCCAGCAGCGGTGACAGGATCGGCTACACCTTC,CASSGDRIGYTF
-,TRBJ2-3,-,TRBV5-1,TGCGCCAGCAGCTTGAGAGGGGGATTTAGCACAGATACGCAGTATTTT,CASSLRGGFSTDTQYF
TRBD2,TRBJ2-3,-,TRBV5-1,TGCGCCAGCAGCTTGGATAGCGGGCCTCCCACAGATACGCAGTATTTT,CASSLDSGPPTDTQYF
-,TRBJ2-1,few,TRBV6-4,TGTGCCAGCAGTGAAGTGACAGGCTCCTACAATGAGCAGTTCTTC,CASSEVTGSYNEQFF